Sequencing of this T cell receptor (beta chain) was carried out in a study of ipilimumab plus nivolumab after autologous stem cell transplantation. Study-wide findings and caveats: The authors say TCR, Treg and microbiome findings warrant further study.

V lost 4 bases and J 4 bases, leaving 11 bases between the germline ends. Germline CDR1 reads MNHNS; CDR2 reads SASEGT. The CDR3 totals 14 residues. A remark on this clone: Antigen: not known.

The table came from immunoSEQ multiplex PCR; TCRdb's copy has only in-frame clones and leaves some out. The sample lists fewer than 15,000 clones; around 78% were seen once. Ipilimumab, 1 mg/kg, started 14 to 28 days after autologous transplant. Dosing: nivolumab 3 mg/kg IV, weeks 1, 4, 7, 10, then every two weeks to week 26. Specimen: PBMCs, collected in a trial of ipilimumab plus nivolumab as post-transplant consolidation. The receptor was derived from a male donor with diffuse large B-cell lymphoma. This sequence joins TRBV6-1 and TRBJ1-5; perhaps TRBD1 as D (5 bases). CDR3 sequence (DNA): TGTGCCAGCAGTGTCGCGCAGGGTAATCAGCCCCAGCATTTT. This codes for CASSVAQGNQPQHF.